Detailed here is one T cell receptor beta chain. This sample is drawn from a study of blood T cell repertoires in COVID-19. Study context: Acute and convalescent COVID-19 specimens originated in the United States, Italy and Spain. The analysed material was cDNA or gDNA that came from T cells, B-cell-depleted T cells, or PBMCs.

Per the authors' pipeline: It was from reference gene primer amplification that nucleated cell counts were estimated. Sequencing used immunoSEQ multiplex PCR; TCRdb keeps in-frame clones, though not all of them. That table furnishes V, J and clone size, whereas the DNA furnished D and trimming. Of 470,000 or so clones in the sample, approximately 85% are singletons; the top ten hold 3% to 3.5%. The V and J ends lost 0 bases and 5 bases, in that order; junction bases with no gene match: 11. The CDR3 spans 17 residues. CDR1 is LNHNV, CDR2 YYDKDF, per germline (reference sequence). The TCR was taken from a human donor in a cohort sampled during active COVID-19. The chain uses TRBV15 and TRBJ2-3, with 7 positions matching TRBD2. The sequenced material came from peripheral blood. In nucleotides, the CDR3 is TGTGCCACCAGCAGAGATCTGGCGGGAGCGATGGGAGATACGCAGTATTTT. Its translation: CATSRDLAGAMGDTQYF. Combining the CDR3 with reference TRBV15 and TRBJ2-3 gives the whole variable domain DAMVIQNPRYQVTQFGKPVTLSCSQTLNHNVMYWYQQKSSQAPKLLFHYYDKDFNNEADTPDNFQSRRPNTSFCFLDIRSPGLGDTAMYLCATSRDLAGAMGDTQYFGPGTRLTVL.